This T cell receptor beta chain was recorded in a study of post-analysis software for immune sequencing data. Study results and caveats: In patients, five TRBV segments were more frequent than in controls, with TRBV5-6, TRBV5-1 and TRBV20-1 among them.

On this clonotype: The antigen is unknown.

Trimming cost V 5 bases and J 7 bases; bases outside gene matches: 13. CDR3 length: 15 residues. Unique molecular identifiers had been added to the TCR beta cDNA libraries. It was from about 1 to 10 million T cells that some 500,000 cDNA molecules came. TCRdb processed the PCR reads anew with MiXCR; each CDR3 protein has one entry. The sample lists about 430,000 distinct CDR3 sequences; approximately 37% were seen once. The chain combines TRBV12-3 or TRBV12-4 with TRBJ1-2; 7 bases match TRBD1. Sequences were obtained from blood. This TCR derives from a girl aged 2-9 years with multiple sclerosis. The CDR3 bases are TGTGCCAGCAGTGGTCCGGGACAGCTGACCGCTGGCTACACCTTC. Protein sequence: CASSGPGQLTAGYTF.